This TCR beta chain originates from a study of blood T cell repertoires in COVID-19. Turning to the study itself: Samples representing acute and convalescent COVID-19 were sourced from the United States, Italy and Spain.

In the authors' methods: Researchers report that nucleated cell counts were estimated from reference gene primer amplification. The assay was immunoSEQ multiplex PCR, and TCRdb's table has in-frame clones only and misses some. Clonal size and the V and J genes are those of that table, whereas D and trimming came from the DNA. The repertoire holds 150,000 to 200,000 clones, 86% seen once, with 11% in the top ten. Germline assignment: CDR1 MNHEY and CDR2 SMNVEV (reference sequence). V was pared by 5 bases and J by 5 bases, with 6 bases of the junction left unmatched. The CDR3 runs to 15 residues. This chain uses TRBV27 with TRBJ1-5, with 10 bases fitting TRBD1. Input material: peripheral blood. The clonotype originates from a woman aged 60 to 75 with COVID-19, enrolled during active disease. The CDR3 coding sequence is TGTGCCAGCAGTCCCGGGACAGGGGTTTATCAGCCCCAGCATTTT. Protein sequence: CASSPGTGVYQPQHF.